This is a list of T cell receptor beta chains from one sample in a study of OX40 agonist ivuxolimab in advanced cancers. TCRdb's copy holds only in-frame clones and misses some; the assay was immunoSEQ multiplex PCR. The table records about 42,000 clones, about 86% of them present only once. The sequenced sample was CD4+ or CD8+ T cells sorted from blood, obtained in a trial of the OX40 agonist ivuxolimab. Receptor source: an adult with an advanced solid tumor such as melanoma, head and neck, liver or kidney cancer. CDR3s include the opening cysteine and the closing phenylalanine or tryptophan. The D gene is left open where the match is weak. A row's size may be missing; if present it is once, few, many or a size class.

v_gene	j_gene	abundance	d_gene	CDR3aa	CDR3nt
TRBV7-9	TRBJ1-1	NA	NA	CASSLRRYRANTEAFF	TGTGCCAGCAGCTTACGGCGTTATAGGGCCAACACTGAAGCTTTCTTT
TRBV6-1	TRBJ1-1	NA	TRBD1	CATFGQGNTEAFF	TGTGCCACCTTTGGACAGGGAAACACTGAAGCTTTCTTT
TRBV28	TRBJ2-3	NA	NA	CASTLGVGQPTQYF	TGTGCCAGCACCTTAGGAGTAGGGCAACCCACGCAGTATTTT
TRBV7-9	TRBJ2-7	NA	TRBD1	CASSSPDRDSSYEQYF	TGTGCCAGCAGCTCCCCCGACCGGGACAGCTCCTACGAGCAGTACTTC
TRBV29-1	TRBJ2-3	NA	TRBD1	CSADRGHTDTQYF	TGCAGCGCTGACAGGGGGCACACAGATACGCAGTATTTT
TRBV29-1	TRBJ2-3	NA	TRBD1	CSVEDQDRGFDTQYF	TGCAGCGTTGAAGATCAGGACAGGGGTTTCGATACGCAGTATTTT
TRBV4-1	TRBJ2-3	NA	NA	CASSQGTTSSTDTQYF	TGCGCCAGCAGCCAAGGGACTACCTCTAGCACAGATACGCAGTATTTT
TRBV9	TRBJ1-2	NA	NA	CASSVGRGNYGYTF	TGTGCCAGCAGCGTAGGTCGGGGGAACTATGGCTACACCTTC
TRBV10-3	TRBJ1-6	NA	NA	CATAGERYGNSPLHF	TGTGCCACCGCAGGAGAGAGATATGGTAATTCACCCCTCCACTTT
TRBV27	TRBJ2-1	NA	NA	CASSLMFDGYNEQFF	TGTGCCAGCAGTTTAATGTTTGACGGCTACAATGAGCAGTTCTTC
TRBV7-9	TRBJ2-7	NA	NA	CASSSLYEQYF	TGTGCCAGCAGCTCCCTCTACGAGCAGTACTTC
TRBV11-2	TRBJ2-3	NA	TRBD2	CASSRDPPLAGWPDTQYF	TGTGCCAGCAGCCGAGACCCCCCGCTAGCGGGATGGCCAGATACGCAGTATTTT
TRBV19	TRBJ2-2	NA	NA	CASSITQGWAAELFF	TGTGCCAGTAGTATCACCCAGGGTTGGGCTGCGGAGCTGTTTTTT
TRBV7-6	TRBJ2-1	NA	NA	CASSLDRVRNEQFF	TGTGCCAGCAGCTTAGACAGGGTGAGAAATGAGCAGTTCTTC
TRBV4-3	TRBJ2-3	NA	TRBD2	CASSQLAGGGADTQYF	TGCGCCAGCAGCCAGTTAGCGGGGGGTGGCGCAGATACGCAGTATTTT
TRBV9	TRBJ2-1	once	TRBD1	CASSSRQGGHNEQFF	TGTGCCAGCAGCTCCCGACAGGGGGGCCACAATGAGCAGTTCTTC
TRBV28	TRBJ2-2	NA	NA	CASNYPGTGELFF	TGTGCCAGCAACTACCCGGGCACCGGGGAGCTGTTTTTT
TRBV29-1	TRBJ2-7	NA	TRBD1	CSVDRTGDNHEQYF	TGCAGCGTTGATCGGACAGGGGATAACCACGAGCAGTACTTC
TRBV5-5	TRBJ1-4	NA	NA	CASSLGRSNEKLFF	TGTGCCAGCAGCTTGGGCCGGAGTAATGAAAAACTGTTTTTT
TRBV6-5	TRBJ1-1	NA	NA	CASSYGGRTLNTEAFF	TGTGCCAGCAGTTACGGGGGGCGGACTCTAAACACTGAAGCTTTCTTT
TRBV28	TRBJ1-5	NA	TRBD1	CASSFKSGTGESDQPQHF	TGTGCCAGCAGCTTCAAATCGGGGACAGGGGAAAGCGATCAGCCCCAGCATTTT
TRBV7-2	TRBJ2-2	NA	NA	CASRPTGTTNTGELFF	TGTGCCAGCAGGCCCACCGGGACAACTAACACCGGGGAGCTGTTTTTT
TRBV5-6	TRBJ2-7	NA	TRBD1	CASSLEGGRSYEQYF	TGTGCCAGCAGCCTGGAAGGGGGCCGGTCCTACGAGCAGTACTTC
TRBV6-6	TRBJ2-7	NA	TRBD1	CASRDRVYEQYF	TGTGCCAGCCGGGACAGGGTTTACGAGCAGTACTTC
TRBV28	TRBJ1-5	NA	NA	CASTTQGPFQPQHF	TGTGCCAGCACCACCCAGGGGCCCTTTCAGCCCCAGCATTTT
TRBV27	TRBJ2-1	NA	TRBD2	CASSWGLAGGLNEQFF	TGTGCCAGCAGTTGGGGACTAGCGGGGGGCCTCAATGAGCAGTTCTTC
TRBV7-9	TRBJ2-1	NA	NA	CASSLQGNEQFF	TGTGCCAGCAGCTTACAGGGAAATGAGCAGTTCTTC
TRBV6-5	TRBJ1-1	NA	NA	CASTRETGLNTEAFF	TGTGCCAGCACCAGAGAGACAGGCTTGAACACTGAAGCTTTCTTT
TRBV27	TRBJ2-7	NA	NA	CASSQYRDNSYEQYF	TGTGCCAGCAGTCAATACAGGGATAATTCCTACGAGCAGTACTTC
TRBV28	TRBJ1-5	NA	TRBD1	CASSFLLIRDRGNQPQHF	TGTGCCAGCAGTTTCTTATTAATCAGGGACAGGGGTAATCAGCCCCAGCATTTT
TRBV9	TRBJ2-5	NA	TRBD2	CASSAEGLTQETQYF	TGTGCCAGCAGCGCCGAGGGACTAACCCAAGAGACCCAGTACTTC
TRBV7-9	TRBJ2-7	once	NA	CASSLPGLLYEQYF	TGTGCCAGCAGCCTACCGGGACTCCTCTACGAGCAGTACTTC
TRBV4-1	TRBJ2-6	NA	TRBD1	CASSQVLAGQGAASGANVLTF	TGCGCCAGCAGCCAAGTACTTGCTGGACAGGGGGCAGCCTCTGGGGCCAACGTCCTGACTTTC
TRBV4-3	TRBJ2-5	NA	TRBD2	CASSQVAGGQETQYF	TGCGCCAGCAGCCAAGTCGCGGGGGGGCAGGAGACCCAGTACTTC
TRBV27	TRBJ1-2	NA	NA	CASSPPGRVEGYTF	TGTGCCAGCAGTCCCCCAGGCAGGGTGGAGGGCTACACCTTC
TRBV28	TRBJ1-2	NA	NA	CASSARGLYGYTF	TGTGCCAGCAGTGCCCGGGGACTTTATGGCTACACCTTC
TRBV28	TRBJ2-3	NA	TRBD1	CATVVTGARDTQYF	TGTGCCACCGTAGTGACAGGGGCTCGGGATACGCAGTATTTT